This TCR beta chain was recorded in a study of blood T cell repertoires in COVID-19 (dated by TCRdb to about 2020). In the study overall: The collaborator samples originated in the United States, Italy and Spain and spanned the acute and convalescent phases of COVID-19. The prospective study material was composed of cDNA or gDNA derived from T cells, B-cell-depleted T cells, or PBMCs. Deeply sampled blood TCRbeta repertoires from subjects exposed to, actively infected with, or recovered from COVID-19 were included in the dataset. The repertoires were released in a freely available public database meant as a resource for research on the immune response to SARS-CoV-2. Samples came from the ongoing ImmuneRACE study (first 160 participants) plus 1,254 subjects from 6 global collaborators. A de-identified subject ID, COVID-19 status, age in years and sex were almost always included in the sample metadata. Where available, HLA class I and class II types were taken from metadata supplied by the sample provider and were not determined by assay-based typing.

Results the study describes overall, beyond this receptor: The quantity of clinical and demographic metadata differed by source and by participant and was supplied without curation.

Details on this clone: The antigen it recognizes is unknown. Base qualities are not recorded, but no much larger clone differs from it by a single base.

TCRbeta CDR3 regions were amplified from genomic DNA using the immunoSEQ Assay, a bias-controlled multiplex PCR. The paper's data handling went like this. The number of nucleated cells in each sample was estimated by amplification of reference gene primers within the assay. To quantify the absolute abundance of each unique TCRbeta CDR3 rearrangement, sequence reads were collapsed and filtered. Productive Simpson clonality was computed per sample as the square root of Simpson's diversity index over productive rearrangements. As stored in TCRdb, this immuneACCESS dataset retains in-frame rearrangements with V and J assigned. A fraction of the clones does not appear; measured against another copy, unresolved V genes explain less than half of the discrepancy, and the remainder lacks a known reason. That table supplies the V and J calls and clone size; D and trimming were determined from the DNA. This sample lists some 150,000 clones; around nine tenths were detected once. The ten largest account for 2.5% to 4% of the sample.

Collaborating institutions collected whole blood in K2EDTA tubes following their own protocols. For TCRbeta analysis, collaborator samples were shipped as frozen whole blood, as isolated PBMCs, or as DNA extracted from either sample type. There are 18 amino acids in the CDR3, from cysteine to phenylalanine inclusive. The CDR3 DNA has 54 bases and is translated from base 1. V ends up 7 bases short and J 4 bases short, with an unmatched junction base count of 20. From the germline V gene, CDR1 is MDHEN and CDR2 is SYDVKM. The sample taken for sequencing was peripheral blood. The rearrangement joined TRBV28 to TRBJ2-7; TRBD2 matches 9 bases in the middle. The origin of this receptor is an older man with acute or convalescent COVID-19. CDR3 loop: CASTPRFSGRVLIYEQYF. The nucleotide sequence reads as follows: TGTGCCAGCACCCCCCGGTTTAGCGGGAGAGTTTTAATTTACGAGCAGTACTTC.